This T cell receptor (beta chain) derives from a study of shared clonotypes between healthy human individuals. Findings of the study overall: Enrolling few donors narrowed the genetic and exposure-history diversity that was represented. Investigators expected sequencing depth to affect clonotype sharing among donors.

Remarks on this clone: Its antigen is still unknown.

Assay execution took place at the deep level. In replicate PCRs of unsorted PBMC, around 300 ng DNA, tens of thousands of T cell genomes, was used. Sequencing used immunoSEQ multiplex PCR; TCRdb keeps in-frame clones, though not all of them. The sample records about 470,000 clones, roughly three quarters being singletons. Sequenced material: PBMCs. The TCR sequence derives from a woman aged 40 to 50 in good health. Some clones in this sample may be carry-over from other donors' samples.

The CDR3 coding sequence is TGTGCCAGCAGTTTCTCACAGAGAGACTATGGCTACACCTTC. Protein product: CASSFSQRDYGYTF. This chain links TRBV28 with TRBJ1-2; no reliable D call. Germline-derived CDR1 and CDR2 are MDHEN and SYDVKM. CDR3 length equals 14 residues. Trimming took off 3 bases at V and 3 bases at J, with 11 bases between the two ends.